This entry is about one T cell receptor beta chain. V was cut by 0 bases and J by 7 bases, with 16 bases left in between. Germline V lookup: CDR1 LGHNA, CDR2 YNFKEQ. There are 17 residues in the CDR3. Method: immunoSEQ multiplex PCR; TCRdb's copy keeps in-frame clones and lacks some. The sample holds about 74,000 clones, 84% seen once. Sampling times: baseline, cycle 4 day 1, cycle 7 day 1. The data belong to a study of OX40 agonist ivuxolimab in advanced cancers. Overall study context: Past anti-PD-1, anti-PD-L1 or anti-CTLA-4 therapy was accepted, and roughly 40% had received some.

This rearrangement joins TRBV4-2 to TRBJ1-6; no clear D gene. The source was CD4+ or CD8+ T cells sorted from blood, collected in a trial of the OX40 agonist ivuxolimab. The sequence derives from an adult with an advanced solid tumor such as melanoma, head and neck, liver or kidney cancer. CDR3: CASSQELRSLENSPLHF. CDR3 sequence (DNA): TGTGCCAGCAGCCAAGAACTCAGGTCGCTCGAAAATTCACCCCTCCACTTT.